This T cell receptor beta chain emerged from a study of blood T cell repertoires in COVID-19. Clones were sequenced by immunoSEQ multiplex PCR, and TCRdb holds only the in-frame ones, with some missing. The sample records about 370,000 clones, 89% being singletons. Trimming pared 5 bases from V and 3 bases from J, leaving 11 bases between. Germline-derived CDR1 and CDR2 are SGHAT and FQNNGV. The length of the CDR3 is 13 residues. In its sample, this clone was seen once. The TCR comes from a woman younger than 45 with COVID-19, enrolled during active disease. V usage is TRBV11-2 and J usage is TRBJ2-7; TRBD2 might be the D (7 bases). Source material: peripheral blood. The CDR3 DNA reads TGTGCCAGCAGCCCGGGGGGCAGCTACGAGCAGTACGTC. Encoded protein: CASSPGGSYEQYV.